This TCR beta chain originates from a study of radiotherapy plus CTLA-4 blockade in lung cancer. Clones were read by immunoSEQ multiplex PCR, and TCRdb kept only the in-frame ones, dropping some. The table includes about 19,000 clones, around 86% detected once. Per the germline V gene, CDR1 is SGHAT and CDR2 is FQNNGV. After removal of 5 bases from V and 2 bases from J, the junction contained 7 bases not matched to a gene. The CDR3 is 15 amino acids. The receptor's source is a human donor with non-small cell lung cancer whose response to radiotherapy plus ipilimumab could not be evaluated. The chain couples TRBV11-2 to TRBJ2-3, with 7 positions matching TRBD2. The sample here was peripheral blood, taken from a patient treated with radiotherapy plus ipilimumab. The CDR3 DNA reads TGTGCCAGCAGCCCTATCTGGGACTACACAGATACGCAGTATTTT. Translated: CASSPIWDYTDTQYF.